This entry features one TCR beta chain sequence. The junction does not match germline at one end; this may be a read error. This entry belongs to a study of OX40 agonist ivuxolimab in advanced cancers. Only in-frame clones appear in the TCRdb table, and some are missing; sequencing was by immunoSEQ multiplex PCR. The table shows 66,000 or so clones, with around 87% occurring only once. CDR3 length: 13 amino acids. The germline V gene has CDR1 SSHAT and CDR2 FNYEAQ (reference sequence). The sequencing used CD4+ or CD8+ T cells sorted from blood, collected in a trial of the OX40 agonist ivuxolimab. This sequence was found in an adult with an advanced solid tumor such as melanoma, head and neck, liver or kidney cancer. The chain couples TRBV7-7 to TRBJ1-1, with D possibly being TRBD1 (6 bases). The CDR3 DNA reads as TGTGCTAGCAGCCGGACAGCGAACACTGAAGCTTTCTTT. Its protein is CASSRTANTEAFF.